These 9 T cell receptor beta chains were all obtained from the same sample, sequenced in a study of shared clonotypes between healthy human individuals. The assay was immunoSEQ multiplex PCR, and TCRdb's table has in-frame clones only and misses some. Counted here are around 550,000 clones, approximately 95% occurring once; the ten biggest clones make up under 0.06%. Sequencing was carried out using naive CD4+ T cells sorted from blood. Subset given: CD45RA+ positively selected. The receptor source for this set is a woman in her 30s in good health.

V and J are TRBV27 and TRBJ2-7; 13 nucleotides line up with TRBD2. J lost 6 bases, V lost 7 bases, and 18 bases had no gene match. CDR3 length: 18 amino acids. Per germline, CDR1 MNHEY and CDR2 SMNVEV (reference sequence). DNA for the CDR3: TGTGCCAGCAAATATGCGGGGACTAGCGGGAAAGTTAATGGCGAGCAGTACTTC. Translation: CASKYAGTSGKVNGEQYF.

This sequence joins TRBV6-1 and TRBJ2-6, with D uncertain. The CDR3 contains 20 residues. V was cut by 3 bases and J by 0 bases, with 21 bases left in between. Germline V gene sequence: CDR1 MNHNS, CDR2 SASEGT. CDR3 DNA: TGTGCCAGCAGTGAGCCCGGATACAGAGAGGAAAACTCTGGGGCCAACGTCCTGACTTTC. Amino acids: CASSEPGYREENSGANVLTF.

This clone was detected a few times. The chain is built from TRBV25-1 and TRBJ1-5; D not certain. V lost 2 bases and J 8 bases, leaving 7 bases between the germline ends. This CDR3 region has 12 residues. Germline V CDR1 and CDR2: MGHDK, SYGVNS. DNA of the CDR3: TGTGCCAGCAGTGAAGGATTTAAGCCCCAGCATTTT. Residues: CASSEGFKPQHF.

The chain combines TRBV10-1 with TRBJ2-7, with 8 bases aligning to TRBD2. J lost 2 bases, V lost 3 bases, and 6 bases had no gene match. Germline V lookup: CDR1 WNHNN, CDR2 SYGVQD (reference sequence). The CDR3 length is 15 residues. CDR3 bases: TGCGCCAGCAGTGATCGCCTAGCGGGTACCTACGAGCAGTACTTC. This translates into CASSDRLAGTYEQYF.

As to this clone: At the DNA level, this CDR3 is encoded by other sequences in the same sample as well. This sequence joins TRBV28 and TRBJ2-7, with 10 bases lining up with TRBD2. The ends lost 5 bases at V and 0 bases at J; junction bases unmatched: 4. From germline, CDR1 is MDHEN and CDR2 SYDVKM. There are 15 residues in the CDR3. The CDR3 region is CASSLAGEGSYEQYF. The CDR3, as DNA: TGTGCCAGCAGTCTAGCGGGAGAGGGCTCCTACGAGCAGTACTTC.

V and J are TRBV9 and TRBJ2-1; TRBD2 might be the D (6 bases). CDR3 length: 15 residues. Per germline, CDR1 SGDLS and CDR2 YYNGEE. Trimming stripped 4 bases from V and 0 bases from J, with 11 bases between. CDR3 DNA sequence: TGTGCCAGCAGCTTTAGCGGAAGCTCCTACAATGAGCAGTTCTTC. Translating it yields CASSFSGSSYNEQFF.

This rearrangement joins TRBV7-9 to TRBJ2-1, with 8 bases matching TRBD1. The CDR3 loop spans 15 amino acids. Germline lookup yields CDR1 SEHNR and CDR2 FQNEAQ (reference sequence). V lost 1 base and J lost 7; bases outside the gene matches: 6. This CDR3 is CASSLGQGAGNEQFF. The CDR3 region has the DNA TGTGCCAGCAGCTTAGGGCAGGGGGCAGGGAATGAGCAGTTCTTC.

The DNA of the CDR3 is TGTGCCAGCAGAAAGGACGGGAATCAGCCCCAGCATTTT. This sequence encodes CASRKDGNQPQHF. The gene calls are TRBV6-5 and TRBJ1-5; no clear D. The CDR3 is made up of 13 amino acids. Trimming took off 6 bases at V and 4 bases at J, with 10 bases between the two ends. CDR1 and CDR2 (germline): MNHEY, SVGAGI.

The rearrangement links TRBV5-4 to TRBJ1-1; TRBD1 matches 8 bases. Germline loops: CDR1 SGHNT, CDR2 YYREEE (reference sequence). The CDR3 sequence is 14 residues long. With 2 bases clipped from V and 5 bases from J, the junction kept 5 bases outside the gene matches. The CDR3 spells CASSLGQGQTEAFF. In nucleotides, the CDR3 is TGTGCCAGCAGCTTAGGACAGGGACAGACTGAAGCTTTCTTT.